This T cell receptor beta chain was identified in a study of blood T cell repertoires in COVID-19. About the study: T cells, B-cell-depleted T cells, or PBMCs supplied cDNA or gDNA.

Sequencing used immunoSEQ multiplex PCR; TCRdb keeps in-frame clones, though not all of them. The profile covers about 230,000 clones, with roughly 88% appearing a single time and around 2.5% taken by the ten largest. The CDR3 length is 12 residues. V was trimmed by 2 bases and J by 5 bases, leaving 6 bases between them. Germline V gene sequence: CDR1 KGHSH, CDR2 LQKENI. The receptor was isolated from a man in his forties who had recovered from COVID-19. V and J are TRBV18 and TRBJ2-5, with D unresolved. Material: peripheral blood. CDR3: CASSPISETQYF. The DNA for the CDR3 is TGTGCCAGCTCACCAATATCTGAGACCCAGTACTTC.